This T cell receptor (beta chain) was sequenced in a study of blood T cell repertoires in COVID-19. Study-level information: Both acute and convalescent COVID-19 samples were obtained from the United States, Italy and Spain. From T cells, B-cell-depleted T cells, or PBMCs came the material, which was cDNA or gDNA.

V was clipped by 4 bases and J by 5 bases; unmatched bases: 8. Germline lookup yields CDR1 LGHNA and CDR2 YSLEER. The CDR3 loop spans 15 amino acids. This clone was counted a single time. Methods used by the authors: The assay estimated nucleated cells by amplifying reference gene primers. The method was immunoSEQ multiplex PCR; TCRdb's version includes in-frame clones alone and lacks a portion of them. V and J calls and clone size are those listed in that table; D and trimming were worked out from the DNA. The data contain 310,000 or so clones, 89% of them seen just once; the ten biggest clones take up around 6%.

The V gene is TRBV4-3, the J gene TRBJ2-7; TRBD2 aligns across 10 bases. The sequence was obtained from a man aged 18-30 years who had recovered from COVID-19. Source material: peripheral blood. CDR3 protein: CASSLESGGAHEQYF. DNA of the CDR3: TGCGCCAGCAGCCTGGAGAGCGGGGGGGCCCACGAGCAGTACTTC.